These 6 T cell receptor beta chains share one sample of origin, sequenced in a study of cytotoxic CD8 clonotypes in ibrutinib-treated CLL. TCRdb keeps only in-frame clones here, not all; method: immunoSEQ multiplex PCR. Altogether 130,000 or so clones are present, 60% to 85% being singletons, with the ten largest covering 25% to 30%. Source: PBMCs, taken after 12 months of ibrutinib treatment. All receptors derive from a human donor with chronic lymphocytic leukemia.

V gene TRBV20-1 combines with J gene TRBJ1-2, with D unclear. Germline V gene lookup returns CDR1 DFQATT and CDR2 SNEGSKA (reference sequence). Trimming took 0 bases from V and 8 from J, leaving 7 bases between them. This CDR3 has 11 amino acids. CDR3 sequence: CSARDPRGYTF. The CDR3 region has the DNA TGCAGTGCTAGAGATCCGAGGGGCTACACCTTC.

The rearrangement joins TRBV28 to TRBJ1-2; D uncertain. CDR1 and CDR2 from the germline V gene are MDHEN and SYDVKM. This CDR3 contains 13 residues. Trimming took off 2 bases at V and 4 bases at J, with 8 bases between the two ends. The DNA of the CDR3 is TGTGCCAGCAGTTTAGGCATGACCTATGGCTACACCTTC. Encoded protein: CASSLGMTYGYTF.

The J gene is TRBJ2-2, the V gene TRBV19; TRBD1 aligns across 10 bases. V trimming: 4 bases; J trimming: 2 bases; junction bases outside the gene matches: 1. CDR1 and CDR2 from the germline V gene are LNHDA and SQIVND (reference sequence). The CDR3 is 15 amino acids. The CDR3, as DNA: TGTGCCAGTAGTAGGGACAGGGGAAACACCGGGGAGCTGTTTTTT. It encodes CASSRDRGNTGELFF.

CDR3 sequence: CASSLGQEADTIYF. In nucleotides, the CDR3 is TGCGCCAGCAGCTTGGGACAGGAGGCAGACACCATATATTTT. The genes are TRBV5-1 and TRBJ1-3, with a tentative D call TRBD1 (6 bases). V was pared by 0 bases and J by 8 bases, with 12 bases between. This CDR3 is 14 amino acids long. Per the germline V gene, CDR1 is SGHRS and CDR2 is YFSETQ. Full variable domain (remainder filled in from reference TRBV5-1 and TRBJ1-3): KAGVTQTPRYLIKTRGQQVTLSCSPISGHRSVSWYQQTPGQGLQFLFEYFSETQRNKGNFPGRFSGRQFSNSRSEMNVSTLELGDSALYLCASSLGQEADTIYFGEGSWLTVV.

The V gene is TRBV11-3, the J gene TRBJ2-4, with D hard to call. Germline V gene data show CDR1 as SGHNT and CDR2 as YENEEA. The length of the CDR3 is 13 residues. V was trimmed by 1 base and J by 6 bases, leaving 7 bases between them. DNA of the CDR3: TGTGCCAGCAGCTTAGGTGGGCCAAACATTCAGTACTTC. Its protein is CASSLGGPNIQYF.

V gene TRBV27 combines with J gene TRBJ2-2, with a tentative D call TRBD1 (5 bases). Per germline, CDR1 MNHEY and CDR2 SMNVEV (reference sequence). The CDR3 loop spans 15 amino acids. Trimming removed 5 bases at V and 1 base at J, with 11 bases between. The CDR3 sequence: CASSPGAVNTGELFF. The DNA of the CDR3 is TGTGCCAGCAGTCCTGGGGCAGTGAACACCGGGGAGCTGTTTTTT.